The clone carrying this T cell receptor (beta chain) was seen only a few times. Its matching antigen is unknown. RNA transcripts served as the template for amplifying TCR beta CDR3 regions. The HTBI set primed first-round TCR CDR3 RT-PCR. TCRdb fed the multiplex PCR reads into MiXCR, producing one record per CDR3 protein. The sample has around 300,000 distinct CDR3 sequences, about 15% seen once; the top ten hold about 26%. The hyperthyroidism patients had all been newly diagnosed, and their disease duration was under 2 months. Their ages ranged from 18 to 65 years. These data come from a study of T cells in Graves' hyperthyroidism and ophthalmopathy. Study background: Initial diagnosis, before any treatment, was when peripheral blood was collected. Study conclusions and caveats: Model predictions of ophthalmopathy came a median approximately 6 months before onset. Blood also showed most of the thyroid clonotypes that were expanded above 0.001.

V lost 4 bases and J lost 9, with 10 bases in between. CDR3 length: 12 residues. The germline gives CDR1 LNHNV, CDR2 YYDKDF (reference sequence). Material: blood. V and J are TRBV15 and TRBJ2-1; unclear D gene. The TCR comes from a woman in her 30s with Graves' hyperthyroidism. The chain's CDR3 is CATSIKWPEQFF. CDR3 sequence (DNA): TGTGCCACCAGCATTAAATGGCCTGAGCAGTTCTTC.